This T cell receptor (beta chain) originates from a study of beta chain features in type 1 diabetes. Across the whole study: Patients and healthy donors were similar in age, gender and cell yields. Examined across all samples were 90 million to 130 million sorted cells. The study, taken as a whole, reports: Researchers report that Type 1 diabetes patients had moderately but significantly shorter TCRB CDR3s across all four CD4+ subsets. The influence of HLA type on TCRB rearrangement stayed undetermined.

Sequenced material consisted of expressed TCRB transcripts (all of the isolated RNA was reverse transcribed). The protocol was immunoSEQ multiplex PCR, while the TCRdb copy is restricted to in-frame clones and leaves out a portion. The sample yields over 650,000 clones, about an eighth seen once. Stem cell-like memory, regulatory, central memory and naive CD4+ cells were sorted via CD45RO/CCR7/CD25/CD127/CD95/CD27. This clone was found a few times. The antigen remains unidentified. The same CDR3 can be traced to other DNA sequences in this sample. This CDR3 contains 12 residues. V lost 5 bases to trimming and J lost 7 bases, with 12 bases between them. Germline CDR1 is GTSNPN and CDR2 is SVGIG (reference sequence).

The genes are TRBV30 and TRBJ2-1; perhaps D is TRBD1 or TRBD2 (6 bases each). The specimen sequenced was naive CD4+ T cells from blood. The TCR sequence derives from a man aged 18 to 35 with type 1 diabetes. The CDR3 protein is CAWGGPGNEQFF. CDR3 DNA sequence: TGTGCCTGGGGGGGGCCTGGGAATGAGCAGTTCTTC.